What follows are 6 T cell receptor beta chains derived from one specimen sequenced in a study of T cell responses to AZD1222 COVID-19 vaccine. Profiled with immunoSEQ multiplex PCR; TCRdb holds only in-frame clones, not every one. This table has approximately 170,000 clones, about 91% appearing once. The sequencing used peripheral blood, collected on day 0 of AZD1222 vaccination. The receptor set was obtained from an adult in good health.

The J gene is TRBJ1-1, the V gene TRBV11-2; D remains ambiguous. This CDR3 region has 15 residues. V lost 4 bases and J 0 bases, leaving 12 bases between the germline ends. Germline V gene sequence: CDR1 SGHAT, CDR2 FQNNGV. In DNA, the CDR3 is TGTGCCAGCAGCTCTCTGGGTGGCATGAACACTGAAGCTTTCTTT. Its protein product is CASSSLGGMNTEAFF.

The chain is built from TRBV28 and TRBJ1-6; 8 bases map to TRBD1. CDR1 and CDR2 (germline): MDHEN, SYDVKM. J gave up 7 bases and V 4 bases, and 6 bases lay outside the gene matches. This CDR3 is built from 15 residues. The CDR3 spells CASSSPQGANSPLHF. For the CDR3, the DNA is TGTGCCAGCAGTTCCCCCCAGGGGGCGAATTCACCCCTCCACTTT.

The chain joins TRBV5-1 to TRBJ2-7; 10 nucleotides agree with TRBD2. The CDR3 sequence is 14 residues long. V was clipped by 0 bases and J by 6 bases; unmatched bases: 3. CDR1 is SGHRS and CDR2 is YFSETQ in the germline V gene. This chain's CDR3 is CASSLVAGGSEQYF. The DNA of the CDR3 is TGCGCCAGCAGCTTGGTAGCGGGAGGAAGCGAGCAGTACTTC.

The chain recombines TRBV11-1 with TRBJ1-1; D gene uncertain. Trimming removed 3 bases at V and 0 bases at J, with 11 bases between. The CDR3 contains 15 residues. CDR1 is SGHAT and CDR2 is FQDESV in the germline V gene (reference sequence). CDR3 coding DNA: TGTGCCAGCAGCTTCATTAGATTCATGAACACTGAAGCTTTCTTT. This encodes CASSFIRFMNTEAFF.

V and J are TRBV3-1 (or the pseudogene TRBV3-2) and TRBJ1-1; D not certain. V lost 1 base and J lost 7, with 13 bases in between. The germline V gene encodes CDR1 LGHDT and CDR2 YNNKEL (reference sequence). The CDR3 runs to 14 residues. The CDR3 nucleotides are TGTGCCAGCAGCCAAGGTACGAGATTAAATGAAGCTTTCTTT. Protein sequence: CASSQGTRLNEAFF.

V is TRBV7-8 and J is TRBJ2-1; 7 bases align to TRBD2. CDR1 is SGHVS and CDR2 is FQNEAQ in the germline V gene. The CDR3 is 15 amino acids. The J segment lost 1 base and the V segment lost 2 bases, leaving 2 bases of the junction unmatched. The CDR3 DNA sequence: TGTGCCAGCAGCTTAAGACTAGCTTCCTACAATGAGCAGTTCTTC. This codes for CASSLRLASYNEQFF.